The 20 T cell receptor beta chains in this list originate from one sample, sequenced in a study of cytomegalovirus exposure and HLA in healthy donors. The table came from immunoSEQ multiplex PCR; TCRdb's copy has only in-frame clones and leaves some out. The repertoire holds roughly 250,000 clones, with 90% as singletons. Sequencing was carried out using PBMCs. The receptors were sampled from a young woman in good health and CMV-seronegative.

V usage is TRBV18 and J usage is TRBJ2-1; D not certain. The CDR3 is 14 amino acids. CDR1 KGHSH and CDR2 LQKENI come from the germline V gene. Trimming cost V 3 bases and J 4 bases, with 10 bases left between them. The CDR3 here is CASSPLSEYNEQFF. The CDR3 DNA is TGTGCCAGCTCACCCCTTTCGGAGTACAATGAGCAGTTCTTC.

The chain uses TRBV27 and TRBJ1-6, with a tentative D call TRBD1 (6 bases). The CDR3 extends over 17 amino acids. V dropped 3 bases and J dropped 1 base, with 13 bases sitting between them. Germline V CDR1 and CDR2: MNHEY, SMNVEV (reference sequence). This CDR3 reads CASSFFLTGSYNSPLHF. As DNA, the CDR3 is TGTGCCAGCAGTTTCTTTCTCACAGGGTCCTATAATTCACCCCTCCACTTT.

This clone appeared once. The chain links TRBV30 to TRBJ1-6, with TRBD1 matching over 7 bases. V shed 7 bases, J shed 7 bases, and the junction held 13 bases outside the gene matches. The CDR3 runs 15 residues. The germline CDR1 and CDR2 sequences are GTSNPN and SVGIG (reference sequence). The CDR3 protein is CALTNFGTENSPLHF. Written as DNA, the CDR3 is TGTGCCTTAACGAACTTCGGGACAGAGAATTCACCCCTCCACTTT.

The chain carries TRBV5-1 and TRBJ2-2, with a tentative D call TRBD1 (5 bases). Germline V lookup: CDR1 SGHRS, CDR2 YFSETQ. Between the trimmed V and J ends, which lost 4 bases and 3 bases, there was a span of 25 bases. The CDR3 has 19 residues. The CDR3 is CASSPPPEGQGEDTGELFF. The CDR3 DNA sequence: TGCGCCAGCAGCCCACCCCCAGAAGGACAAGGGGAAGACACCGGGGAGCTGTTTTTT.

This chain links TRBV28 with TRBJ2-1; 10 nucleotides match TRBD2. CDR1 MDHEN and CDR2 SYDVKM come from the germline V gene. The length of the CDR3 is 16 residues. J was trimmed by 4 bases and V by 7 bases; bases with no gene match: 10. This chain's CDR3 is CASMGPLAGEYNEQFF. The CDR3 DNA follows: TGTGCCAGCATGGGGCCTCTAGCGGGGGAATACAATGAGCAGTTCTTC. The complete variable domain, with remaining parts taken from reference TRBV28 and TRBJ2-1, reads DVKVTQSSRYLVKRTGEKVFLECVQDMDHENMFWYRQDPGLGLRLIYFSYDVKMKEKGDIPEGYSVSREKKERFSLILESASTNQTSMYLCASMGPLAGEYNEQFFGPGTRLTVL.

Here the CDR3 reads CASSPGQVTGELFF. The DNA for the CDR3 is TGTGCCAGCAGCCCTGGACAGGTCACCGGGGAGCTGTTTTTT. This rearrangement joins TRBV6-5 to TRBJ2-2; 7 nucleotides agree with TRBD1. This CDR3 has 14 amino acids. Germline V lookup: CDR1 MNHEY, CDR2 SVGAGI. V lost 6 bases, J lost 4 bases, and 5 bases stayed unmatched.

The CDR3 protein is CASSLLQANEKLFF. DNA for the CDR3: TGTGCCAGCAGCTTGTTACAGGCAAATGAAAAACTGTTTTTT. The genes are TRBV5-6 and TRBJ1-4, with D perhaps TRBD1 (5 bases). Trimming took off 1 base at V and 5 bases at J, with 9 bases between the two ends. Per the germline V gene, CDR1 is SGHDT and CDR2 is YYEEEE. The CDR3 contains 14 residues.

The CDR3 nucleotides read TGTGCCAGCAGACCAGGTGTAGCGACTAGCACAGATACGCAGTATTTT. Protein: CASRPGVATSTDTQYF. The chain recombines TRBV27 with TRBJ2-3, with D tentatively TRBD2 (5 bases). Germline-derived CDR1 and CDR2 are MNHEY and SMNVEV (reference sequence). Trimming cost V 6 bases and J 0 bases, with 16 bases left between them. This CDR3 has 16 amino acids.

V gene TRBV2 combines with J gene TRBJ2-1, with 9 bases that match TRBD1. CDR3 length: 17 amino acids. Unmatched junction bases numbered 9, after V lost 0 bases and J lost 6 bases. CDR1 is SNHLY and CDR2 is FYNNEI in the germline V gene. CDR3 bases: TGTGCCAGCAGTGAAGCGGGACAGGGAGGAGGACGCAATGAGCAGTTCTTC. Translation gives CASSEAGQGGGRNEQFF.

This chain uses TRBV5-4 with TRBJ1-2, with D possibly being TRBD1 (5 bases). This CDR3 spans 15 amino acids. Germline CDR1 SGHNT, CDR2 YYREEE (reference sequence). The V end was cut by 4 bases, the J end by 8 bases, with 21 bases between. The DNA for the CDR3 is TGTGCCAGCAGCCCGGCAGACAGCCGATACGACGGCTACACCTTC. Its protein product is CASSPADSRYDGYTF. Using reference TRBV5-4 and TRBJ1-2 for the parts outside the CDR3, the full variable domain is ETGVTQSPTHLIKTRGQQVTLRCSSQSGHNTVSWYQQALGQGPQFIFQYYREEENGRGNFPPRFSGLQFPNYSSELNVNALELDDSALYLCASSPADSRYDGYTFGSGTRLTVV.

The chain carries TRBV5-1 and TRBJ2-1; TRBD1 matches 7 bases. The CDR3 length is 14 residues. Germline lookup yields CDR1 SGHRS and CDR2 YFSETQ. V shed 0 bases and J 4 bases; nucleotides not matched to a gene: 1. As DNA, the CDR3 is TGCGCCAGCAGCTTGGGACAGGGTTACAATGAGCAGTTCTTC. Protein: CASSLGQGYNEQFF.

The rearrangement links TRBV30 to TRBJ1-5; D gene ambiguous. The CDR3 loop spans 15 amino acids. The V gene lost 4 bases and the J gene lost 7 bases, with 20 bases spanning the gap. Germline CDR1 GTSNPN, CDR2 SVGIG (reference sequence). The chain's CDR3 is CAWKLGFGEWQPQHF. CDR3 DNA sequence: TGTGCCTGGAAGCTTGGATTCGGGGAATGGCAGCCCCAGCATTTT.

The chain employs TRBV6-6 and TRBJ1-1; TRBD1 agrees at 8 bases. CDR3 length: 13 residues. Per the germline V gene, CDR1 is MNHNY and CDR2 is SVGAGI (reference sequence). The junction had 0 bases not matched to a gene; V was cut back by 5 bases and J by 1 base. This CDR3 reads CASSGQGNTEAFF. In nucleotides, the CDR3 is TGTGCCAGCAGTGGACAGGGGAACACTGAAGCTTTCTTT.

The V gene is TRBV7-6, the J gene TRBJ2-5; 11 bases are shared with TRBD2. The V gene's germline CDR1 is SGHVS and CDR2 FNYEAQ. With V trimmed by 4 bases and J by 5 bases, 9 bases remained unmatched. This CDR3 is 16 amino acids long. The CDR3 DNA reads TGTGCCAGCAGCTCTCTAGCGGGGGGCCTCTGGGAGACCCAGTACTTC. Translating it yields CASSSLAGGLWETQYF.

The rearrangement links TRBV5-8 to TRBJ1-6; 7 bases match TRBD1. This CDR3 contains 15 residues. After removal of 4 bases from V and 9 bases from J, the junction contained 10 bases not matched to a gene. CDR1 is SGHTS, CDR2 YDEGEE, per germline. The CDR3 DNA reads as TGTGCCAGCAGCCCCGGACAGGCCCTATCTTCACCCCTCCACTTT. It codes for CASSPGQALSSPLHF.

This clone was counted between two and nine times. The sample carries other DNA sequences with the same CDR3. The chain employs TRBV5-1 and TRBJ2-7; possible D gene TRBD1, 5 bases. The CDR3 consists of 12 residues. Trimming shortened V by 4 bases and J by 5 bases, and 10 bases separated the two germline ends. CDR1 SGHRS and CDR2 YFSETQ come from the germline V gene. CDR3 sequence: CASSLGEHEQYF. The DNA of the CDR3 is TGCGCCAGCAGCCTAGGGGAACACGAGCAGTACTTC. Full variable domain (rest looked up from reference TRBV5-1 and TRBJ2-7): KAGVTQTPRYLIKTRGQQVTLSCSPISGHRSVSWYQQTPGQGLQFLFEYFSETQRNKGNFPGRFSGRQFSNSRSEMNVSTLELGDSALYLCASSLGEHEQYFGPGTRLTVT.

CDR3 coding DNA: TGTGCCAGCAGCCCAACTAGCGGGGGGGGCATTGCGCAGTTCTTC. Its translation: CASSPTSGGGIAQFF. The rearrangement joins TRBV27 to TRBJ2-1; 13 nucleotides match TRBD2. Germline V gene lookup returns CDR1 MNHEY and CDR2 SMNVEV (reference sequence). The trim removed 6 bases at V and 12 bases at J, leaving 11 bases unmatched. This CDR3 region has 15 residues.

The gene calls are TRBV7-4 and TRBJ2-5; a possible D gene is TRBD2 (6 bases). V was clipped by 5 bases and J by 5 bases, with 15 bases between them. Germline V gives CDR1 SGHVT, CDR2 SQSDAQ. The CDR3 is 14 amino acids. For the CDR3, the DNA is TGTGCCAGCAGCCTCGAGCCGGGGAGGGAGACCCAGTACTTC. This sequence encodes CASSLEPGRETQYF.

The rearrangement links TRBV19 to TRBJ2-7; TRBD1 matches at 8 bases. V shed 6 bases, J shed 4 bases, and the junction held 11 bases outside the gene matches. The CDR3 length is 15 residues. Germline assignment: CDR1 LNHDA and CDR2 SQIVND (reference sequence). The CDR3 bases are TGTGCCAGTAGCCAGTCAGGACAGGGTCAATACGAGCAGTACTTC. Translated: CASSQSGQGQYEQYF.

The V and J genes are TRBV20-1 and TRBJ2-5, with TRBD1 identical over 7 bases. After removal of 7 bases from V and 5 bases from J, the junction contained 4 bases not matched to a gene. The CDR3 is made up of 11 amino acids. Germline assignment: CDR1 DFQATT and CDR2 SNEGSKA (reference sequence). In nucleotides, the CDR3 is TGCAGTGGACAGGGACGGGAGACCCAGTACTTC. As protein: CSGQGRETQYF.